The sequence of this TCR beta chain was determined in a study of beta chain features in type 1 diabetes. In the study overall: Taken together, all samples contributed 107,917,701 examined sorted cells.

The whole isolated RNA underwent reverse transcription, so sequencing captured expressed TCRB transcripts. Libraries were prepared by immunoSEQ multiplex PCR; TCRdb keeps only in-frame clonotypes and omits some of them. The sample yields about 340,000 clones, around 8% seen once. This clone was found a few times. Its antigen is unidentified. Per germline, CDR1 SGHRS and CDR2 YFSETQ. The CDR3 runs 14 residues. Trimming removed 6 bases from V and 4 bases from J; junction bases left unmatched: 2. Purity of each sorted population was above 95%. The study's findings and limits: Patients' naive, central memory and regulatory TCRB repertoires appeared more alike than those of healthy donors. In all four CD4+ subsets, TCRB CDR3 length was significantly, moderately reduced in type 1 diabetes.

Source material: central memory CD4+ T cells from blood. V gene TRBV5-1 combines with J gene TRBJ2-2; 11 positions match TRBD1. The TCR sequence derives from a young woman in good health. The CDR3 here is CASTGTGGTGELFF. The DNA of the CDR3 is TGCGCCAGCACCGGGACAGGGGGCACCGGGGAGCTGTTTTTT.